What follows is one T cell receptor beta chain and its context. Its antigen is still unknown. No quality values exist for individual bases; no much larger clone is one base distant. One collaborating source in Seattle enrolled patients during active infection and followed them longitudinally through the course of disease. Collaborating institutions collected whole blood in K2EDTA tubes following their own protocols. Collaborator samples were shipped for TCRbeta analysis as frozen whole blood, isolated PBMCs, or DNA extracted from either sample type. This sample was taken from a study of blood T cell repertoires in COVID-19 (dated by TCRdb to 2020 to 2021). With regard to the full study: Collaborator samples came from the United States, Italy and Spain and covered acute and convalescent phases of COVID-19. The material from the prospective study consisted of cDNA or gDNA derived from T cells, B-cell-depleted T cells, or PBMCs. The dataset comprised deeply sampled blood TCRbeta repertoires from subjects exposed to, actively infected with, or recovered from COVID-19. The repertoires were made available in a free public database intended to serve as a resource for research on the immune response to SARS-CoV-2. The samples were drawn from the first 160 participants of the ongoing ImmuneRACE study and from over 950 subjects provided by 6 global collaborators. Nearly every sample came with metadata listing a de-identified subject ID, COVID-19 status, age in years and sex. Where available, HLA class I and class II types were obtained from metadata supplied by the sample provider rather than from assay-based typing.

The immunoSEQ Assay, a bias-controlled multiplex PCR, was used to amplify TCRbeta CDR3 regions from genomic DNA. The paper's data handling went like this. The number of nucleated cells in each sample was estimated from the amplification of reference gene primers within the assay. To quantify the absolute abundance of each unique TCRbeta CDR3 rearrangement, sequence reads were collapsed and filtered. Productive Simpson clonality was computed per sample as the square root of Simpson's diversity index over productive rearrangements. TCRdb took over this immuneACCESS table, retaining in-frame rearrangements with V and J assigned. Such tables are incomplete; in checked studies, under half of the missing clones stem from an unresolved V gene, and the remainder is unexplained. D and trimming come from the DNA, and the V and J calls and clone size come from that table. A total of roughly 200,000 clones appear in this sample, more than 75% of them only once. 18% of the sample is held by the ten biggest clonotypes.

There are 14 amino acids in the CDR3, from cysteine to phenylalanine inclusive. Of the read, only the CDR3 DNA is kept; its 42 bases are in frame from base 1. V and J lose 0 bases and 5 bases, and a span of 11 bases separates them. For CDR1 and CDR2, the germline V gene (reference sequence) lists GTSNPN and SVGIG. Results and caveats for the whole study, not just this receptor: The amount of clinical and demographic metadata varied by source and participant and was provided uncurated.

This sequence uses TRBV30 and TRBJ1-5, with TRBD1 tentatively as D gene (5 bases match). Sequencing was performed on peripheral blood. This TCR was recovered from a person aged 70 to 85 with COVID-19, enrolled during active disease. The CDR3 is CAWSVSGQDQPQHF. The DNA sequence is as follows: TGTGCCTGGAGTGTTTCAGGGCAGGATCAGCCCCAGCATTTT.